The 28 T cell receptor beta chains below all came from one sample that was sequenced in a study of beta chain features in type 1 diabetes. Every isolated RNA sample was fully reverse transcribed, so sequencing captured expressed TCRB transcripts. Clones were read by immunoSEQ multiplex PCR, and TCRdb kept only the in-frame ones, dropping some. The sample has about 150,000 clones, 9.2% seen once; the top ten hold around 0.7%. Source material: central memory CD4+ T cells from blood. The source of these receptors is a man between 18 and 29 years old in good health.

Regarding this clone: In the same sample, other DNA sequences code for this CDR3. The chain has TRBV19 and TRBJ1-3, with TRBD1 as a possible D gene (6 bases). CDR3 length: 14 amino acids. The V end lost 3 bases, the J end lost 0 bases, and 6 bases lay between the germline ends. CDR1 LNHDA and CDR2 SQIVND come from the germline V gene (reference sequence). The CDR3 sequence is CASSMGHSGNTIYF. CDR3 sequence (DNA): TGTGCCAGTAGTATGGGACACTCTGGAAACACCATATATTTT.

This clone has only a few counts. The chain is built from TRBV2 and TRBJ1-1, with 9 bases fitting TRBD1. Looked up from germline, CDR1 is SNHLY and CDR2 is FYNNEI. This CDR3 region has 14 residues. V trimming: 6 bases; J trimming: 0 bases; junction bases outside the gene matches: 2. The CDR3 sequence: CASSRDRVNTEAFF. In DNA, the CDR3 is TGTGCCAGCAGCCGGGACAGGGTGAACACTGAAGCTTTCTTT.

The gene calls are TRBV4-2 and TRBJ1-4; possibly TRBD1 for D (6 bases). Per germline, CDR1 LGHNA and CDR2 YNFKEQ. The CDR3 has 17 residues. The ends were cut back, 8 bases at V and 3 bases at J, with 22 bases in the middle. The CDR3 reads CASGPLGGWSANEKLFF. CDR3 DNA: TGTGCCAGCGGCCCGTTAGGGGGATGGTCGGCTAATGAAAAACTGTTTTTT.

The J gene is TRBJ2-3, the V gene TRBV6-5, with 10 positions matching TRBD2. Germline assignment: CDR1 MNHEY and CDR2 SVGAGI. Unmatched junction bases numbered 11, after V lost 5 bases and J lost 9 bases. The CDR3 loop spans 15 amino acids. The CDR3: CASSPPGLARGTQYF. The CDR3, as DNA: TGTGCCAGCAGTCCCCCGGGACTAGCGAGGGGCACGCAGTATTTT.

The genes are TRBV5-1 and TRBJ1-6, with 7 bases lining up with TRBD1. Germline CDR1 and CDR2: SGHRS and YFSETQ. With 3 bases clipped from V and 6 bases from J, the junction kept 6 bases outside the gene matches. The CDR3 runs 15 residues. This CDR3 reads CASSWGQFTNSPLHF. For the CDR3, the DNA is TGCGCCAGCAGCTGGGGACAGTTTACTAATTCACCCCTCCACTTT.

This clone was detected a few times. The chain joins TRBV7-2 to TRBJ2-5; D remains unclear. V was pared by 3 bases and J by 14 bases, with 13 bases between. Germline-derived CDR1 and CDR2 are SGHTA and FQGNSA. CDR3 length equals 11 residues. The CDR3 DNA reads TGTGCCAGCAGCTTCGAACAGTCAATATACTTC. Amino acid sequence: CASSFEQSIYF.

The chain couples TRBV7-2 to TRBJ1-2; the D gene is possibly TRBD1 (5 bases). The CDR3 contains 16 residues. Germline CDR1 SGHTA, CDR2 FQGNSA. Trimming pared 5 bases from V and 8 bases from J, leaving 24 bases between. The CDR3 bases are TGTGCCAGCAGCCCAGAACAGGTGGGCTCCTTCGACGGCTACACCTTC. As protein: CASSPEQVGSFDGYTF. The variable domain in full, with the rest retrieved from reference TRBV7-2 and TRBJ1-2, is GAGVSQSPSNKVTEKGKDVELRCDPISGHTALYWYRQSLGQGLEFLIYFQGNSAPDKSGLPSDRFSAERTGGSVSTLTIQRTQQEDSAVYLCASSPEQVGSFDGYTFGSGTRLTVV.

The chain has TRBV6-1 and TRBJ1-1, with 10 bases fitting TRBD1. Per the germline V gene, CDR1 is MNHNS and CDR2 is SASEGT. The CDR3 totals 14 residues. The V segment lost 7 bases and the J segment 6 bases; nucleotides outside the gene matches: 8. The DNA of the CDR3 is TGTGCCAGCACCGCTGGGACAGGGGACCCTGAAGCTTTCTTT. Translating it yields CASTAGTGDPEAFF.

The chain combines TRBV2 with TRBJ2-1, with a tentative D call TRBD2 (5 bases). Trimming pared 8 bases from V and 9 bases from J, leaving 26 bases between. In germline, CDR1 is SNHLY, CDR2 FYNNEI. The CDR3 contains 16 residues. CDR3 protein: CASESGTTRGSGEQFF. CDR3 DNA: TGTGCCAGCGAGAGCGGAACAACTAGAGGGAGTGGTGAGCAGTTCTTC.

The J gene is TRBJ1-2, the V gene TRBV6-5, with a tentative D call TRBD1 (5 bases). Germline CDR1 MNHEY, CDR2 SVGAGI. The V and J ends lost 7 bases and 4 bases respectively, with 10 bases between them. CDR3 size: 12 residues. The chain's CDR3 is CASIWGSYGYTF. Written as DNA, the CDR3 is TGTGCCAGCATTTGGGGCAGCTATGGCTACACCTTC.

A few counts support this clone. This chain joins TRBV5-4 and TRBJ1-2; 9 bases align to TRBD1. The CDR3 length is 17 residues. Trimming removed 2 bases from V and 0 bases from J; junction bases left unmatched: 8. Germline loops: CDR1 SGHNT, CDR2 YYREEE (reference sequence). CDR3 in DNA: TGTGCCAGCAGCTTTGACAGGGGGTTCTGGTCTAACTATGGCTACACCTTC. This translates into CASSFDRGFWSNYGYTF.

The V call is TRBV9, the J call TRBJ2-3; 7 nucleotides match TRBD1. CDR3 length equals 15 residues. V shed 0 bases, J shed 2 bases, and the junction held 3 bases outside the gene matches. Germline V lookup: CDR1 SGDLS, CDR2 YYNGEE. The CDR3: CASSVGDRVTDTQYF. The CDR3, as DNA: TGTGCCAGCAGCGTAGGAGACAGGGTCACAGATACGCAGTATTTT.

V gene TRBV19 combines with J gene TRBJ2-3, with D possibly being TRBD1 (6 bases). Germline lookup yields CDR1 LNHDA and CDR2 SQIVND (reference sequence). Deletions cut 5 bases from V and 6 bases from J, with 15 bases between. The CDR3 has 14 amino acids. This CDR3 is CASSVRGERDTQYF. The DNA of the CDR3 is TGTGCCAGTAGTGTCAGGGGCGAGAGGGATACGCAGTATTTT.

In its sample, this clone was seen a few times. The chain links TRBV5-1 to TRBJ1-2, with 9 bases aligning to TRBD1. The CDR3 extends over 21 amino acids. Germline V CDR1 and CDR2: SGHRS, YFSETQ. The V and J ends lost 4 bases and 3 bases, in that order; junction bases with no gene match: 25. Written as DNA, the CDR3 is TGCGCCAGCAGCGATTTTAGCCGGGTGGGGACAGGGAGCAAAAATGACTATGGCTACACCTTC. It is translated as CASSDFSRVGTGSKNDYGYTF.

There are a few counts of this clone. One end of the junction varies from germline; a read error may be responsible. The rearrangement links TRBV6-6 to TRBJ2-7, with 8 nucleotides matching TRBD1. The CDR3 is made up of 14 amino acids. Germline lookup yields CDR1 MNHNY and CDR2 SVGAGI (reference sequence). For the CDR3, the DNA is TGTGCCAGCAGAAGACAGGGGAACTCCCACGAGCAGTACTTC. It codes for CASRRQGNSHEQYF.

CDR3 amino acids: CASSPQSGYETQYF. The CDR3 nucleotides read TGTGCCAGCTCACCGCAGTCGGGGTACGAGACCCAGTACTTC. This chain uses TRBV18 with TRBJ2-5; D possibly corresponds to TRBD2 (5 bases). Between the trimmed V and J ends, which lost 3 bases and 5 bases, there was a span of 13 bases. Germline V gene sequence: CDR1 KGHSH, CDR2 LQKENI. The CDR3 length is 14 residues.

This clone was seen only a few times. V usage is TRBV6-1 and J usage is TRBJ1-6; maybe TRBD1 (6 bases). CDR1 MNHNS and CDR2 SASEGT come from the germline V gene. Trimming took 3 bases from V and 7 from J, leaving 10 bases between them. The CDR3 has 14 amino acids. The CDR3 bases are TGTGCCAGCAGTGAGAGGGGGAAGAATTCACCCCTCCACTTT. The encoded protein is CASSERGKNSPLHF.

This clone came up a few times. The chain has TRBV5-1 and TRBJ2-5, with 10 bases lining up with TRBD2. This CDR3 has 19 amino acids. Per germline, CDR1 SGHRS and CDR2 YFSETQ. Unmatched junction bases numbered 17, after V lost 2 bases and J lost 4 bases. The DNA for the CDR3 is TGCGCCAGCAGCTTACTGGTTAGCGGGGGGCAACCCTCCCTAGAGACCCAGTACTTC. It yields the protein CASSLLVSGGQPSLETQYF.

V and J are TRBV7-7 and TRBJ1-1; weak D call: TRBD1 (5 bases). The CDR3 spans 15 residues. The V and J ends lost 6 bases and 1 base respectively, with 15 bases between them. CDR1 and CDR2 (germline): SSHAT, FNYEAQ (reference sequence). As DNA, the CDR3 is TGTGCCAGCAGTCCGCTTCATCAGGGGAACACTGAAGCTTTCTTT. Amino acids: CASSPLHQGNTEAFF.

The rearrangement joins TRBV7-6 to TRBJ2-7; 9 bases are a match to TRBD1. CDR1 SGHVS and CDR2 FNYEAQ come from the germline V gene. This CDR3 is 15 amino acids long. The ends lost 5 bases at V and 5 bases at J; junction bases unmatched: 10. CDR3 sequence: CASSLSGTGPHEQYF. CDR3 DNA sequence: TGTGCCAGCAGCCTATCCGGGACAGGGCCACACGAGCAGTACTTC.

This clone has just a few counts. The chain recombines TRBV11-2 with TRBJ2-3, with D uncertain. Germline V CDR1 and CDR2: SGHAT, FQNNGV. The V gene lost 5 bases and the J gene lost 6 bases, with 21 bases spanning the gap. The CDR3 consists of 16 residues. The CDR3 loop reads CASSPKTSSDSDTQYF. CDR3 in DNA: TGTGCCAGCAGCCCCAAGACATCGTCCGATTCTGATACGCAGTATTTT.

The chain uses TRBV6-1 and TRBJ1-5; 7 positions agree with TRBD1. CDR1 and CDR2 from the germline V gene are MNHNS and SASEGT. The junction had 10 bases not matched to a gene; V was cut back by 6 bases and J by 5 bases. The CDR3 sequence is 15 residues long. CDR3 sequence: CASRGMTGYDQPQHF. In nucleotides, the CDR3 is TGTGCCAGCAGGGGAATGACAGGGTATGATCAGCCCCAGCATTTT.

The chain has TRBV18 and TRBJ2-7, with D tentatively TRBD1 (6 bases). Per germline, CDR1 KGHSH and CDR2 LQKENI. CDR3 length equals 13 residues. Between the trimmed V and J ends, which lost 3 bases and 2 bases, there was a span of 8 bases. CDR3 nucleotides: TGTGCCAGCTCACCGGGACACCCCTACGAGCAGTACTTC. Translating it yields CASSPGHPYEQYF.

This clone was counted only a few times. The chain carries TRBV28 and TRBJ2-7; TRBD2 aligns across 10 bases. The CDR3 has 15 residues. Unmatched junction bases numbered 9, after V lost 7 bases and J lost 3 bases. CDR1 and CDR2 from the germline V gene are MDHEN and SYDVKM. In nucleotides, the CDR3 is TGTGCCAGCACCCCGAGCGGGGGGGGCCTCTACGAGCAGTACTTC. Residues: CASTPSGGGLYEQYF.

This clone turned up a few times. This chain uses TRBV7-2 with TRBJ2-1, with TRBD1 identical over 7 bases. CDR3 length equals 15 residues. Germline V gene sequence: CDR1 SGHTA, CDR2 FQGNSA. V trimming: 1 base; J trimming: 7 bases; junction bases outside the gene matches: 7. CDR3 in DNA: TGTGCCAGCAGCTTAGGACAGGGAATGCGGAATGAGCAGTTCTTC. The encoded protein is CASSLGQGMRNEQFF.

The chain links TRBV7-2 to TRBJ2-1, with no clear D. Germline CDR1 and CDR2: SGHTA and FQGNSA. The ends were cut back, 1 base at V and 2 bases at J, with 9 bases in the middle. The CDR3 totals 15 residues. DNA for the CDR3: TGTGCCAGCAGCTTAGAGTCGCGGACCTACAATGAGCAGTTCTTC. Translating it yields CASSLESRTYNEQFF.

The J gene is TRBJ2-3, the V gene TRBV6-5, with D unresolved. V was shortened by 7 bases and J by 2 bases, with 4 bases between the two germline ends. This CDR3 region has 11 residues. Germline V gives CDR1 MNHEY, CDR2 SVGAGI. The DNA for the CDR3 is TGTGCCAGCATGTACACAGATACGCAGTATTTT. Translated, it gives CASMYTDTQYF.

The CDR3 region is CASSLGQGLGTDTQYF. The DNA of the CDR3 is TGCGCCAGCAGCTTAGGACAGGGGTTGGGGACAGATACGCAGTATTTT. The V gene is TRBV5-1, the J gene TRBJ2-3, with 9 bases aligning to TRBD1. Germline trimming cut 2 bases from V and 3 bases from J; bases unmatched to any gene: 7. CDR3 length: 16 amino acids. The V gene's germline CDR1 is SGHRS and CDR2 YFSETQ.